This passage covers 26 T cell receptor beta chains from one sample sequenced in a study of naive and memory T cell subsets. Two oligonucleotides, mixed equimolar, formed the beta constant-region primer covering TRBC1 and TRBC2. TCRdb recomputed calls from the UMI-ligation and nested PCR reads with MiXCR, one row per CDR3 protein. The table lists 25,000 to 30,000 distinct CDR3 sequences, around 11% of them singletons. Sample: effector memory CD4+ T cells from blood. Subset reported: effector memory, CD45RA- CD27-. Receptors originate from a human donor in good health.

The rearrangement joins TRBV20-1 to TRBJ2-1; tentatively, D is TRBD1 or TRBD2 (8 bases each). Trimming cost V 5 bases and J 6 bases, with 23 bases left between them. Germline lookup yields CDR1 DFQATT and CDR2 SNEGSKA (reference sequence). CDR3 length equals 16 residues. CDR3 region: CSAPDRAGTSINEQFF. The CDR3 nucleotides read TGCAGTGCTCCGGACAGGGCCGGGACTAGTATCAATGAGCAGTTCTTC.

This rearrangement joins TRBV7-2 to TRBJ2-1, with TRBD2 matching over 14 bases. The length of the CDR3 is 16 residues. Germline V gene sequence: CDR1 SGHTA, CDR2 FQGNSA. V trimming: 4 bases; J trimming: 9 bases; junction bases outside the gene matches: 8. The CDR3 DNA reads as TGTGCCAGCAGCTCCTTGACTAGCGGGGGGGCCGGTGAGCAGTTCTTC. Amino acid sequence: CASSSLTSGGAGEQFF. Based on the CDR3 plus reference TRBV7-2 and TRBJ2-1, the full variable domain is GAGVSQSPSNKVTEKGKDVELRCDPISGHTALYWYRQSLGQGLEFLIYFQGNSAPDKSGLPSDRFSAERTGGSVSTLTIQRTQQEDSAVYLCASSSLTSGGAGEQFFGPGTRLTVL.

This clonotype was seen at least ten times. The CDR3 coding sequence is TGTGCCAGCAGTTACTCGAACAGGAATGAGCAGTTCTTC. Translation gives CASSYSNRNEQFF. The chain joins TRBV6-2 or TRBV6-3 to TRBJ2-1, with D possibly being TRBD1 (5 bases). The CDR3 sequence is 13 residues long. The germline V and J ends were trimmed by 0 bases and 7 bases, with 7 bases remaining between them. Germline V gene sequence: CDR1 MNHEY, CDR2 SVGEGT.

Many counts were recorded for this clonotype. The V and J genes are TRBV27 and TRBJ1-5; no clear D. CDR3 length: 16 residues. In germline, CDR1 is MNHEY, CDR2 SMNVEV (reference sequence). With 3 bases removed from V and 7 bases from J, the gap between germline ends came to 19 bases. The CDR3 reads CASSFLGPGLAQPQHF. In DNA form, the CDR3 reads TGTGCCAGCAGTTTCCTAGGACCGGGATTGGCGCAGCCCCAGCATTTT.

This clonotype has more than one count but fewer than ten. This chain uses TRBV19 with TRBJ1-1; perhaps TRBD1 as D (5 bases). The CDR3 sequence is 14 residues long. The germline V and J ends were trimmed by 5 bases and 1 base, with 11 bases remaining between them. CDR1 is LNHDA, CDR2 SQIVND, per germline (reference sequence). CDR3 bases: TGTGCCAGTAGTTCGGGGAGGGGGAACACTGAAGCTTTCTTT. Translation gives CASSSGRGNTEAFF.

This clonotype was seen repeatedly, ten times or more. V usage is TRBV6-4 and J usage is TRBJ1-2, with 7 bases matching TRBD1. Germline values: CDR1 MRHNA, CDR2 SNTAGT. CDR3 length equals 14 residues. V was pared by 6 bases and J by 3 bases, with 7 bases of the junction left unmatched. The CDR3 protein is CASRATTGHYGYTF. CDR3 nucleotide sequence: TGTGCCAGCAGAGCCACGACAGGGCACTATGGCTACACCTTC.

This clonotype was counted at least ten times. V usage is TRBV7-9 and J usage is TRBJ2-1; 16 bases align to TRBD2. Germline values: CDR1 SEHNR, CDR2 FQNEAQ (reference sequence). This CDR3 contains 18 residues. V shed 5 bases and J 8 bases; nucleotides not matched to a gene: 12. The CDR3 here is CASSNAGTSGGAEDEQFF. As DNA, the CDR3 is TGTGCCAGCAGCAACGCCGGGACTAGCGGGGGGGCCGAGGATGAGCAGTTCTTC. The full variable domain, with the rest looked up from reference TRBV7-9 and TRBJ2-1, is DTGVSQNPRHKITKRGQNVTFRCDPISEHNRLYWYRQTLGQGPEFLTYFQNEAQLEKSRLLSDRFSAERPKGSFSTLEIQRTEQGDSAMYLCASSNAGTSGGAEDEQFFGPGTRLTVL.

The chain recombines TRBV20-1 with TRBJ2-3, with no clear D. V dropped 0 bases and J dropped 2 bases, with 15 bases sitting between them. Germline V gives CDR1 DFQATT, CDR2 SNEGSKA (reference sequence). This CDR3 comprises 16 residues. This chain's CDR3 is CSARDAGRKATDTQYF. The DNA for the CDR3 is TGCAGTGCTAGAGATGCCGGGCGAAAGGCCACAGATACGCAGTATTTT.

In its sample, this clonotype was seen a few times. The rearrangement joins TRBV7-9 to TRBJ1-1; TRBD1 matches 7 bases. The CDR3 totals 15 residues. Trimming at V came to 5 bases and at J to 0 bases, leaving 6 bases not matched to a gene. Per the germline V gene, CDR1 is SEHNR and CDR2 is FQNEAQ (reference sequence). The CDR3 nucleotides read TGTGCCAGCAGCCCCCTGACAGGGCTGAACACTGAAGCTTTCTTT. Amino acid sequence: CASSPLTGLNTEAFF.

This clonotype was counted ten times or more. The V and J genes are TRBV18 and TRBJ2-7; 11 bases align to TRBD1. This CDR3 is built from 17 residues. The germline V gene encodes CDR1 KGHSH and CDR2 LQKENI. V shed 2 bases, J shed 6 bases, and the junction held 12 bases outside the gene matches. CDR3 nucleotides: TGTGCCAGCTCACCATTCCCCCCGGGACAGGGGGAGGGCGAGCAGTACTTC. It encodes CASSPFPPGQGEGEQYF.

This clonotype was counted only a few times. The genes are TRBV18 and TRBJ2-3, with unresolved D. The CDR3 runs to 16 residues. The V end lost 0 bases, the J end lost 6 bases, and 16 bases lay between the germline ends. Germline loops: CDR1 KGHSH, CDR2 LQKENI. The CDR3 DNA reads TGTGCCAGCTCACCACCGAAGGCTAAGATGGCTGATACGCAGTATTTT. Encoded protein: CASSPPKAKMADTQYF.

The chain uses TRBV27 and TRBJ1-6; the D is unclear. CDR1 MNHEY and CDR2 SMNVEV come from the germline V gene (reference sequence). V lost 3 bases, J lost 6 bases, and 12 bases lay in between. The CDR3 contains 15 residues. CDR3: CASSFVESRNSPLHF. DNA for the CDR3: TGTGCCAGCAGTTTTGTAGAAAGCCGTAATTCACCCCTCCACTTT.

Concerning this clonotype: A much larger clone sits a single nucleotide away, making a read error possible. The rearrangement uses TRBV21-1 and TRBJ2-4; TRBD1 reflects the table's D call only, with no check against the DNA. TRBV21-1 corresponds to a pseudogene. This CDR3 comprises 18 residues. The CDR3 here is CASRTPRDTRVTKNIQYF. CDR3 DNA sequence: TGTGCCAGCAGGACCCCCAGGGACACCCGGGTAACCAAAAACATTCAGTACTTC.

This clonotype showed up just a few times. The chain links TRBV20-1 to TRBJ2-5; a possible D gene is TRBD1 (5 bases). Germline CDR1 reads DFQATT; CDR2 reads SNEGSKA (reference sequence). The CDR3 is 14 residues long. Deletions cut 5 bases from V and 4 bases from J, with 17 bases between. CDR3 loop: CSASGQGKVETQYF. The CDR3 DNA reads TGCAGTGCTTCCGGGCAGGGAAAGGTAGAGACCCAGTACTTC.

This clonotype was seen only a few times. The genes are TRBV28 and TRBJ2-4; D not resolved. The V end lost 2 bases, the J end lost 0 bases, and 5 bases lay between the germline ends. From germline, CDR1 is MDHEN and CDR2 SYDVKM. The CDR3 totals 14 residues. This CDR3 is CASSLTLAKNIQYF. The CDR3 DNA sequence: TGTGCCAGCAGTTTAACCCTAGCCAAAAACATTCAGTACTTC.

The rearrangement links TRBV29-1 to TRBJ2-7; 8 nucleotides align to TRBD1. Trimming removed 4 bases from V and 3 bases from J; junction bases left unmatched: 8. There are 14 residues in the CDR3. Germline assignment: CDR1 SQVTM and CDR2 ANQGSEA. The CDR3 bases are TGCAGCGTTGTCACCGGGACAGGTATCTACGAGCAGTACTTC. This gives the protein CSVVTGTGIYEQYF.

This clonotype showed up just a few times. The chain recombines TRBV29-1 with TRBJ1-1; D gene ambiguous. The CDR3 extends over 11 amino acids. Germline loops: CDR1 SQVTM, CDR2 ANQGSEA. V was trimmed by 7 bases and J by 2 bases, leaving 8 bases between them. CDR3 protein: CSGNRNTEAFF. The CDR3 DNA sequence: TGCAGCGGAAACAGAAACACTGAAGCTTTCTTT.

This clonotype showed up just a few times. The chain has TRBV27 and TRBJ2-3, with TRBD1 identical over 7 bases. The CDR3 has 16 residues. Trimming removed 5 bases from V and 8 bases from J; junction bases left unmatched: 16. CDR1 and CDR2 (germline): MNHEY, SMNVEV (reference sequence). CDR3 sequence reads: CASSPMTGPRVGTQYF. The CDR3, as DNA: TGTGCCAGCAGTCCCATGACAGGGCCGCGAGTAGGTACGCAGTATTTT.

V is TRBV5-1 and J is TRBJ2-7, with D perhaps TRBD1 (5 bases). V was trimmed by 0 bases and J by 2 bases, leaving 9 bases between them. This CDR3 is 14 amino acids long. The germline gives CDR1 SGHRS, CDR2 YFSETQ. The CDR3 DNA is TGCGCCAGCAGCTTGGAGTCAGGGACCTACGAGCAGTACTTC. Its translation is CASSLESGTYEQYF.

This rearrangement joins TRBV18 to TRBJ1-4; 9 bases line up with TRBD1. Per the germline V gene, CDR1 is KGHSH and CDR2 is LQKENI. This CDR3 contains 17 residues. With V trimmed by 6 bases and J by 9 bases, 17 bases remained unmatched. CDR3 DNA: TGTGCCAGCTCCGGGACGTCACAGGGGGCGCAAGAAAAAAAACTGTTTTTT. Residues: CASSGTSQGAQEKKLFF.

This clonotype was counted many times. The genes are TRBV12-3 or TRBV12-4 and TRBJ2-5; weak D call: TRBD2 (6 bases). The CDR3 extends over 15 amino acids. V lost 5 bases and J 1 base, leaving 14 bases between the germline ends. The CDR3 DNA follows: TGTGCCAGCAGTCCGGGGGTTAACGTCCAAGAGACCCAGTACTTC. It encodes CASSPGVNVQETQYF.

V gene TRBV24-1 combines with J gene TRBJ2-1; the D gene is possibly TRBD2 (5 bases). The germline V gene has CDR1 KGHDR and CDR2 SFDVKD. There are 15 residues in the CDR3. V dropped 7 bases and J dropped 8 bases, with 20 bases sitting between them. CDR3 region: CATRRTDSGEDEQFF. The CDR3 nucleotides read TGTGCCACCAGGAGGACTGACTCCGGAGAGGATGAGCAGTTCTTC.

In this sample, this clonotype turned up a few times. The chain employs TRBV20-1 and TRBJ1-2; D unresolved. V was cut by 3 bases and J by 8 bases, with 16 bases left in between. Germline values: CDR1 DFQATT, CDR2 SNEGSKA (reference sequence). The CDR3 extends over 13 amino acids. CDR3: CSASGGLHSGYTF. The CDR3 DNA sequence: TGCAGTGCTAGCGGAGGACTGCATAGCGGCTACACCTTC.

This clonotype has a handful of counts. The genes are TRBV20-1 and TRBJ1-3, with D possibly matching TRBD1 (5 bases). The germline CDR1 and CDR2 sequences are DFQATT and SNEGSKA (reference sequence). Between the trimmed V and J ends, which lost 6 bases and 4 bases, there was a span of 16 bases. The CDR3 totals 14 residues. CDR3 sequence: CSAERGMSGNTIYF. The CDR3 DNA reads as TGCAGTGCCGAGAGGGGAATGTCGGGAAACACCATATATTTT.

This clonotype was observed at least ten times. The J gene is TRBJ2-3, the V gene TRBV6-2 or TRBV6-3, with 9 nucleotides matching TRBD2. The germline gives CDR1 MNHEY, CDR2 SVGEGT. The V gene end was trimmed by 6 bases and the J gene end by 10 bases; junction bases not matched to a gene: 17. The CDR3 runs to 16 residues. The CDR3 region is CASRPPGTSLGAAQYF. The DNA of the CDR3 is TGTGCCAGCAGACCCCCAGGGACTAGCCTGGGAGCGGCGCAGTATTTT.

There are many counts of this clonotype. The CDR3 coding sequence is TGTGCCAGCAGTTCCTCGGGAAACAGGGAGGATACGCAGTATTTT. Translating it yields CASSSSGNREDTQYF. V usage is TRBV12-3 or TRBV12-4 and J usage is TRBJ2-3; D is possibly TRBD1 (6 bases). V dropped 4 bases and J dropped 6 bases, with 17 bases sitting between them. CDR3 length: 15 residues.